This entry concerns a single T cell receptor beta chain. TCRdb keeps only in-frame clones here, not all; method: immunoSEQ multiplex PCR. Of about 100,000 clones listed, about 80% are singletons. The data stem from a study of blood T cell repertoires in COVID-19. The TCR was taken from a man in his 70s with active or convalescent COVID-19. Sequencing was done on a sample of peripheral blood.

This chain's CDR3 is CASNWGGNQPQHF. Here the CDR3 DNA reads TGTGCCAGCAACTGGGGAGGCAATCAGCCCCAGCATTTT. The chain is built from TRBV6-5 and TRBJ1-5; D remains unclear. Germline CDR1 is MNHEY and CDR2 is SVGAGI. V was clipped by 7 bases and J by 2 bases, with 9 bases between them. This CDR3 is 13 amino acids long.